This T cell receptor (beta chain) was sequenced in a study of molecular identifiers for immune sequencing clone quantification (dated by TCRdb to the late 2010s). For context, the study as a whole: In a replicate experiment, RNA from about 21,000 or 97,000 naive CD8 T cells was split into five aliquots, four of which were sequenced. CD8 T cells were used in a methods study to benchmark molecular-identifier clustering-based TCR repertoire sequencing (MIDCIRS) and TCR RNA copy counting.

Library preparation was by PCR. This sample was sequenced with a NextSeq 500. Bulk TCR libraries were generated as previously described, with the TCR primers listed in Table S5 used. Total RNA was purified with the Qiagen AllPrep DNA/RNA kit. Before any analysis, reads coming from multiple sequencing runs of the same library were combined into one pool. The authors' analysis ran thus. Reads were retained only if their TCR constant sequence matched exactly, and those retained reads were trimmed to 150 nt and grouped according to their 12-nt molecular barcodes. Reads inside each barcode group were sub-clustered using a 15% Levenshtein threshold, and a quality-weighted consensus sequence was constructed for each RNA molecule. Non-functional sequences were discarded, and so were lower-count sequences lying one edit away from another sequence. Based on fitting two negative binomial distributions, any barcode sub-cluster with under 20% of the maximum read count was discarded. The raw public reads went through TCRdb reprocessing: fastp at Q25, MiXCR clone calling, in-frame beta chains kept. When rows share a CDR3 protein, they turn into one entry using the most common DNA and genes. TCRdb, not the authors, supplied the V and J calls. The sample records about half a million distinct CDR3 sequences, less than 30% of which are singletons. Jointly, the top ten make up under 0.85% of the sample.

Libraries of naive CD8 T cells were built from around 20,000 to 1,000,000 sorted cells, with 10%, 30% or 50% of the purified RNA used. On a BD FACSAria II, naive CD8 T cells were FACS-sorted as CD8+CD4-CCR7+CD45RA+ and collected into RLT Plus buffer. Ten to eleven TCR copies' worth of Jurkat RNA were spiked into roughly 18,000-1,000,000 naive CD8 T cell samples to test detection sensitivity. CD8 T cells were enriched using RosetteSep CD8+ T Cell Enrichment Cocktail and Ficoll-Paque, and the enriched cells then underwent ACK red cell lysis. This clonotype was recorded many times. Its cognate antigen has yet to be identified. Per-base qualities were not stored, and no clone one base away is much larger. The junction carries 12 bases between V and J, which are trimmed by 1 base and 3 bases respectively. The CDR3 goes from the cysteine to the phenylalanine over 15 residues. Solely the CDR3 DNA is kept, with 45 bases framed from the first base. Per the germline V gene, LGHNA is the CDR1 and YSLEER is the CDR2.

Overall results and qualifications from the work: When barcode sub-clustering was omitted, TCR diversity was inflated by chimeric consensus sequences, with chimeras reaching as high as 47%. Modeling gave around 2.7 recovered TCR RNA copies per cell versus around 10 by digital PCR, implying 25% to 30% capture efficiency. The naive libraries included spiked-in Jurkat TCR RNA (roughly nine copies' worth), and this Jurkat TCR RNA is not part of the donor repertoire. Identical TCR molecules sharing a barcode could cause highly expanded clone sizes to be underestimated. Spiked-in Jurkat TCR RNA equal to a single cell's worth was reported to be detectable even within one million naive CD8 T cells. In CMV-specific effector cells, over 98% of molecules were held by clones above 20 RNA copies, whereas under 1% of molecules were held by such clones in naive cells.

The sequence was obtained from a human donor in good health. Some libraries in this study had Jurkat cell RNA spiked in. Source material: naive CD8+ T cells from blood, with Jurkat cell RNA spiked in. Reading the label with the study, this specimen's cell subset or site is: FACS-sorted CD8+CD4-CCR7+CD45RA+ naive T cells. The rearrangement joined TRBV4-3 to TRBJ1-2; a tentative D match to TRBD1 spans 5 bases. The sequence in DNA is TGCGCCAGCAGCCAAGGGGCAGGGTATGACTATGGCTACACCTTC. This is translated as CASSQGAGYDYGYTF.